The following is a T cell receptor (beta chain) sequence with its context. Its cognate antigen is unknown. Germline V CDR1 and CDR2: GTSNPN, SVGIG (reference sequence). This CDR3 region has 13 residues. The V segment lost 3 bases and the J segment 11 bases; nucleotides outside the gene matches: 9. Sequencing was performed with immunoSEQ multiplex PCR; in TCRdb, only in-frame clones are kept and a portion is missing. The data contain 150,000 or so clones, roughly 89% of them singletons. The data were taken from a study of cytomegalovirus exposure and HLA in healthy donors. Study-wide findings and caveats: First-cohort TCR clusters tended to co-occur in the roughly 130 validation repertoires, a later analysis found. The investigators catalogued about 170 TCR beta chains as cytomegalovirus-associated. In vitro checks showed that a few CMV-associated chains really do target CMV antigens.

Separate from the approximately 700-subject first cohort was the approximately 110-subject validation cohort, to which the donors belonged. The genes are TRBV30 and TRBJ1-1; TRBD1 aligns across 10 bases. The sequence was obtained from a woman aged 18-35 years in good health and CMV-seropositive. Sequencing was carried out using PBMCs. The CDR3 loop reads CAWSADRGPRAFF. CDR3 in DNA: TGTGCCTGGAGCGCCGACAGGGGGCCCAGGGCTTTCTTT.